The clone carrying this T cell receptor (beta chain) was detected once. Its specificity is unknown. The CDR3 loop spans 16 amino acids. The germline gives CDR1 MNHEY, CDR2 SMNVEV (reference sequence). Germline trimming cut 5 bases from V and 0 bases from J; bases unmatched to any gene: 9. The source of the sample is a study of blood T cells in healthy people across ages. Study-wide results and limits: With naive T cell percentage, TCR beta diversity showed a strong correlation. Higher diversity, along with more naive CD4+ cells, distinguished long-lived donors from aged donors.

With a J-beta primer mix and a sample-barcoded 5' primer, a second PCR ran about 7 to 12 cycles. The template-switch adaptor was a 5' adaptor with 12 random nucleotides. It tagged each cDNA molecule. MiXCR was run by TCRdb on the 5' RACE reads, yielding one entry per CDR3 protein. The sample includes over 1,200,000 distinct CDR3 sequences, 59% of them seen just once. The rearrangement links TRBV27 to TRBJ2-7, with 8 nucleotides matching TRBD2. The specimen sequenced was blood. The receptor was derived from a man between 18 and 29 years old in good health. The CDR3 loop is CASSLQAGALSYEQYF. CDR3 nucleotides: TGTGCCAGCAGTCTCCAAGCGGGGGCCCTCTCCTACGAGCAGTACTTC.